This TCR beta chain was sequenced in a study of regulatory T cells in long-lasting Graves disease. This clonotype has a count of ten or more. Through Arm-PCR of CDR3 regions and iRepertoire HTBI primers, TCR beta libraries were built. A single record per CDR3 protein comes from TCRdb applying MiXCR to the multiplex PCR reads. The sample carries some 600,000 distinct CDR3 sequences, roughly 16% recorded once. The time point here: newly diagnosed GD, antithyroid drugs for less than 3 months. With RNA extracted from PBMCs as input, the TCR library was made. The same data also went into a second study, on T cells in Graves' hyperthyroidism and ophthalmopathy. From that report: Blood also carried most thyroid clonotypes expanded above 0.001.

Material: peripheral blood mononuclear cells (PBMCs), obtained at new diagnosis, from a patient treated with antithyroid drugs. This TCR was recovered from a man aged 18 to 29 with Graves disease.

The CDR3 reads CASHPGQGRGGSETQYF. The CDR3 bases are TGTGCCAGCCATCCGGGACAGGGGCGTGGTGGGTCGGAGACCCAGTACTTC. J is TRBJ2-5 and V is TRBV28, with 10 bases fitting TRBD1. Germline assignment: CDR1 MDHEN and CDR2 SYDVKM. Trimming removed 8 bases from V and 5 bases from J; junction bases left unmatched: 17. This CDR3 comprises 17 residues.